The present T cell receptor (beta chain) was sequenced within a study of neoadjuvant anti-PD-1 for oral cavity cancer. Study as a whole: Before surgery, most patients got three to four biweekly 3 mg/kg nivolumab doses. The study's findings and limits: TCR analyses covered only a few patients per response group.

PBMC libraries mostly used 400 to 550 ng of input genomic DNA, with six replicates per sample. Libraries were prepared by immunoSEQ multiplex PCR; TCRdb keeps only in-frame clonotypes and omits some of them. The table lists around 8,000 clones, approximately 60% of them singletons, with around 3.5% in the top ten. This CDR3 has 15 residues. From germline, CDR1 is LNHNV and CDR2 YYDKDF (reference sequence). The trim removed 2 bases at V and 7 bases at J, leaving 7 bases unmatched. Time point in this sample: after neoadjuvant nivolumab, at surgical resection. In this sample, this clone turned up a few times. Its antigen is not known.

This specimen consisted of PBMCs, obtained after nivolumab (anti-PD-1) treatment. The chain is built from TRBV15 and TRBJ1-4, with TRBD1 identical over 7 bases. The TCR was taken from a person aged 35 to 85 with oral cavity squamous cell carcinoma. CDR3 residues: CATSRTRQGGEKLFF. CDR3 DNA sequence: TGTGCCACCAGCAGAACGAGACAGGGAGGTGAAAAACTGTTTTTT. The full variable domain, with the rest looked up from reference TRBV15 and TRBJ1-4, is DAMVIQNPRYQVTQFGKPVTLSCSQTLNHNVMYWYQQKSSQAPKLLFHYYDKDFNNEADTPDNFQSRRPNTSFCFLDIRSPGLGDTAMYLCATSRTRQGGEKLFFGSGTQLSVL.